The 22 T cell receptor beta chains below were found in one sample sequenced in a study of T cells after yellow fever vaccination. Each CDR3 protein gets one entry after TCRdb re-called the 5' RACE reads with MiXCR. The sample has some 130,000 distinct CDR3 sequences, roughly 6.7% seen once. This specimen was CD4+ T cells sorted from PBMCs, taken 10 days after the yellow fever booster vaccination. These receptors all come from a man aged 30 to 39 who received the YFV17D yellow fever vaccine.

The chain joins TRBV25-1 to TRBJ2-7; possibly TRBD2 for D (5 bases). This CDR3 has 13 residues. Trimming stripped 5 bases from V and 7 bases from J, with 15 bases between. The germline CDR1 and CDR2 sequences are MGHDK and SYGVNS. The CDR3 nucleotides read TGTGCCAGCAGTCTGGAGGTTATAGGGGAGCAGTACTTC. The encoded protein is CASSLEVIGEQYF.

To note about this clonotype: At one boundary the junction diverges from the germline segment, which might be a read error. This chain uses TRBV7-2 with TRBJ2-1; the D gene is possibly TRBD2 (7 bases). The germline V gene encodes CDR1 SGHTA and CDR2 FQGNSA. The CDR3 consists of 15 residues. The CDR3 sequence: CASSLGGGSYDEQFF. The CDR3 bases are TGTGCCAGCAGCCTTGGCGGGGGCTCCTACGATGAGCAGTTCTTC.

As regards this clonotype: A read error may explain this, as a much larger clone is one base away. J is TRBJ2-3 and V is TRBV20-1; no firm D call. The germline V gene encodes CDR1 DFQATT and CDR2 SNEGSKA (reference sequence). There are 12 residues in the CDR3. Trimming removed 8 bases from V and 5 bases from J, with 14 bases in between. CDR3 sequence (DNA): TGCAGTACAAAAATGTGGATAGATACGCAGTATTTT. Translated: CSTKMWIDTQYF.

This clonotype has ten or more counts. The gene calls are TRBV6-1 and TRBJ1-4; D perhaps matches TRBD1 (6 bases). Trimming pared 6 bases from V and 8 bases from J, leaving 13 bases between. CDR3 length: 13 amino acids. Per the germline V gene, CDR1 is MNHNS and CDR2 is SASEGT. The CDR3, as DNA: TGTGCCAGCAGAGTCCAGGGGAAGGAAAAACTGTTTTTT. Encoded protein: CASRVQGKEKLFF.

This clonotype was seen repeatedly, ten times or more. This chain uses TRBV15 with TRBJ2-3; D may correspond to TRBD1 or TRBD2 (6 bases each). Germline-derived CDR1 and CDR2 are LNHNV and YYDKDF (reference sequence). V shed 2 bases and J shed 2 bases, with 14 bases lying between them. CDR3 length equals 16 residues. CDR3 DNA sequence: TGTGCCACCAGCAGACTTCGGGGGCACGACACAGATACGCAGTATTTT. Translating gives CATSRLRGHDTDTQYF. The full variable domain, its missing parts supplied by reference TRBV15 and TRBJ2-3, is DAMVIQNPRYQVTQFGKPVTLSCSQTLNHNVMYWYQQKSSQAPKLLFHYYDKDFNNEADTPDNFQSRRPNTSFCFLDIRSPGLGDTAMYLCATSRLRGHDTDTQYFGPGTRLTVL.

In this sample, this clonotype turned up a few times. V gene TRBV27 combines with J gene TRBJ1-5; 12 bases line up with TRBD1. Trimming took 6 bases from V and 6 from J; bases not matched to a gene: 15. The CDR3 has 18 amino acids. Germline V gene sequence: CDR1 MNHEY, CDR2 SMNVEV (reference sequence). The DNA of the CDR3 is TGTGCCAGCAGCCCTGGGACAGGGGGCCCCGGTTACGTTCAGCCCCAGCATTTT. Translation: CASSPGTGGPGYVQPQHF.

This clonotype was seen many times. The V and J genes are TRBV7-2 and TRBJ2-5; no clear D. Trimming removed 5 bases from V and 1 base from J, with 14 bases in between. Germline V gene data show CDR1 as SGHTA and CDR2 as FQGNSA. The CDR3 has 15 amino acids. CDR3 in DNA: TGTGCCAGCAGCCCCACGGGTGTCCCCCAAGAGACCCAGTACTTC. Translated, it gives CASSPTGVPQETQYF.

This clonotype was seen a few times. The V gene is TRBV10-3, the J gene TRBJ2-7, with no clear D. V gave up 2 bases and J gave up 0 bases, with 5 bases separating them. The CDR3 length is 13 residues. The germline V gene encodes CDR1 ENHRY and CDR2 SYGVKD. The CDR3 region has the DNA TGTGCCATCAGTGAGACTAACTCCTACGAGCAGTACTTC. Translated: CAISETNSYEQYF.

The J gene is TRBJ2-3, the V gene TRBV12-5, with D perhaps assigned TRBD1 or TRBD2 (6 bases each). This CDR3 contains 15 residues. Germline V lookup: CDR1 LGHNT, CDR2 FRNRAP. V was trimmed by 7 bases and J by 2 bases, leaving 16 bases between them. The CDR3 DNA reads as TGTGCTAGTGCCTCGGGGGCCCTATACACAGATACGCAGTATTTT. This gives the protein CASASGALYTDTQYF.

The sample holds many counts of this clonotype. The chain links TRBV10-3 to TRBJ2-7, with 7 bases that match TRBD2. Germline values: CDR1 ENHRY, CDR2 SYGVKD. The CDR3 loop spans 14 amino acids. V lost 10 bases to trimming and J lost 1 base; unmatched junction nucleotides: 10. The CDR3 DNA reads TGTGCCACCTCCAGAGGCGGGAGATCCTACGAGCAGTACTTC. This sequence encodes CATSRGGRSYEQYF.

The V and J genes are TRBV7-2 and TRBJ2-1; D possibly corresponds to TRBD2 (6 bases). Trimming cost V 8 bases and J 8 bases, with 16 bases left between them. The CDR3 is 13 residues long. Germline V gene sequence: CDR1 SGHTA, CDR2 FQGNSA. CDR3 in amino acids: CASGYTRDYEQFF. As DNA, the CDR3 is TGTGCCAGCGGCTATACCCGGGACTATGAGCAGTTCTTC.

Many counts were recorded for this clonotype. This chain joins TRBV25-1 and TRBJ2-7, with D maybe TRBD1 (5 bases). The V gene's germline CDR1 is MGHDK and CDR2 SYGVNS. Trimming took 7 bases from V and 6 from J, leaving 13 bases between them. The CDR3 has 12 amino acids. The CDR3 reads CASMQGVSEQYF. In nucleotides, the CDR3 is TGTGCCAGCATGCAGGGTGTTAGCGAGCAGTACTTC.

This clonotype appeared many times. CDR3 in DNA: TGTGCCAGTGCCCCCGATCTCCCGGGACTAGCGGGAGGGCCGTCGGCCAATGAGCAGTTCTTC. Amino acid sequence: CASAPDLPGLAGGPSANEQFF. This chain joins TRBV21-1 and TRBJ2-1; the table gives TRBD2 as D, unverified against the DNA. TRBV21-1 is tagged as a pseudogene. This CDR3 spans 21 amino acids.

The CDR3 bases are TGCGCCAGCAGCCAAACTAGCTTAGAAAACGAGCAGTACTTC. It is translated as CASSQTSLENEQYF. The rearrangement joins TRBV4-3 to TRBJ2-7, with D possibly TRBD2 on 6 matching bases. With 2 bases removed from V and 5 bases from J, the gap between germline ends came to 13 bases. The CDR3 runs to 14 residues. Germline CDR1 LGHNA, CDR2 YSLEER.

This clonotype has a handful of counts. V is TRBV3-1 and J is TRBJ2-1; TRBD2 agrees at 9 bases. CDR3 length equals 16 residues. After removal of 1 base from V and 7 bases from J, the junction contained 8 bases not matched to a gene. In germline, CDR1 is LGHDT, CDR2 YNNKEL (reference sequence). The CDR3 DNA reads TGTGCCAGCAGCCAAGTGCGGCGGGAGGGCCAGAATGAGCAGTTCTTC. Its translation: CASSQVRREGQNEQFF.

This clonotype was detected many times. CDR3 loop: CASSLKRLGRGSYEQYF. CDR3 in DNA: TGTGCCAGCAGTTTAAAAAGATTGGGGAGGGGATCCTACGAGCAGTACTTC. This sequence joins TRBV12-3 or TRBV12-4 and TRBJ2-7, with 7 bases identical to TRBD2. CDR3 length: 17 amino acids. The V and J ends lost 2 bases and 1 base, in that order; junction bases with no gene match: 11.

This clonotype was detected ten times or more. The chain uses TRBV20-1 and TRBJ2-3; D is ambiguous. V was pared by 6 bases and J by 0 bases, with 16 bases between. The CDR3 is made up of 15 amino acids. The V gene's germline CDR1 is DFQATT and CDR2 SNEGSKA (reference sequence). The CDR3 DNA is TGCAGTGCGCCGACCCGTGGTGCCAGCACAGATACGCAGTATTTT. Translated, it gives CSAPTRGASTDTQYF.

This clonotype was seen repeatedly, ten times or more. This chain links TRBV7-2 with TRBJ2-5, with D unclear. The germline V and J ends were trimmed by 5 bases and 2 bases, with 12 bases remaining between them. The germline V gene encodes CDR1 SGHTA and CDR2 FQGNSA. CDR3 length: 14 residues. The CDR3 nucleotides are TGTGCCAGCAGCCCGAGGAATTGGCAAGAGACCCAGTACTTC. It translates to CASSPRNWQETQYF.

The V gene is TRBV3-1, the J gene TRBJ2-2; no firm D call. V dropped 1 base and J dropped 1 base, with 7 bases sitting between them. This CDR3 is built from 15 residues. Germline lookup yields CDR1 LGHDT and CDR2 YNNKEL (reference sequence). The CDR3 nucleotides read TGTGCCAGCAGCCAAGGGTACGTGAACACCGGGGAGCTGTTTTTT. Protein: CASSQGYVNTGELFF.

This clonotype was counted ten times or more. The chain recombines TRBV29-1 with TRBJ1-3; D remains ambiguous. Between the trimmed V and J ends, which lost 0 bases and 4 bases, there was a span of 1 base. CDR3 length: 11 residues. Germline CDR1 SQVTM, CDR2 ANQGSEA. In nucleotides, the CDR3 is TGCAGCGTTGAAGAAGGAAACACCATATATTTT. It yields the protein CSVEEGNTIYF.

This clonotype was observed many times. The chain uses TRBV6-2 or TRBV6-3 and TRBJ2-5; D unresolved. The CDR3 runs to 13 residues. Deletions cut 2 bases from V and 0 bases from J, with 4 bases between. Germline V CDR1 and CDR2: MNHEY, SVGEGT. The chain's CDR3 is CASSYGNQETQYF. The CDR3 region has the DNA TGTGCCAGCAGTTACGGGAACCAAGAGACCCAGTACTTC.

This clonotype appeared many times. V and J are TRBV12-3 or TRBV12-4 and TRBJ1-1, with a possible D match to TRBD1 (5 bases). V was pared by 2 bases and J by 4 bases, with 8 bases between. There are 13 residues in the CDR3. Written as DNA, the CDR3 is TGTGCCAGCAGTTTATCGGGGGGCACTGAAGCTTTCTTT. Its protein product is CASSLSGGTEAFF.